A selection of T cell receptor beta chains follows, all from one sample in a study of T cell responses to AZD1222 COVID-19 vaccine. TCRdb keeps only in-frame clones here, not all; method: immunoSEQ multiplex PCR. The profile shows around 100,000 clones, about 89% of them singletons. Source: peripheral blood, taken on day 0 of AZD1222 vaccination. These receptors all come from an adult in good health. Each CDR3 is given with its conserved first and last residue. The D gene is left open where the match is weak. Not all rows give a size; the values are once, few, many and, for expanded clones, a class.

D gene: NA; CDR3 length: 13; clone size: NA; V gene: TRBV3-1/TRBV3-2; J gene: TRBJ1-2; CDR3 DNA: TGTGCCAGCAGCCTCGGACAGAGCTATGGCTACACCTTC; CDR3 protein: CASSLGQSYGYTF
D gene: NA; CDR3 length: 16; clone size: NA; V gene: TRBV3-1/TRBV3-2; J gene: TRBJ2-1; CDR3 DNA: TGTGCCAGCAGCCAAGCCCTAGCCGGCAGTTACAATGAGCAGTTCTTC; CDR3 protein: CASSQALAGSYNEQFF
D gene: NA; CDR3 length: 15; clone size: NA; V gene: TRBV6-5; J gene: TRBJ1-2; CDR3 DNA: TGTGCCAGCAGCAAACAAGGGTCGGGGATCTATGGCTACACCTTC; CDR3 protein: CASSKQGSGIYGYTF
D gene: TRBD1; CDR3 length: 13; clone size: NA; V gene: TRBV5-1; J gene: TRBJ1-1; CDR3 DNA: TGCGCCAGCAGGGGGACAGCGAACACTGAAGCTTTCTTT; CDR3 protein: CASRGTANTEAFF
D gene: NA; CDR3 length: 13; clone size: NA; V gene: TRBV5-8; J gene: TRBJ2-3; CDR3 DNA: TGTGCCAGCAGCTTGGGCGAGATAGATACGCAGTATTTT; CDR3 protein: CASSLGEIDTQYF
D gene: NA; CDR3 length: 15; clone size: NA; V gene: TRBV3-1/TRBV3-2; J gene: TRBJ2-2; CDR3 DNA: TGTGCCAGCAGCCCCCGGACGGGCTTAACCGGGGAGCTGTTTTTT; CDR3 protein: CASSPRTGLTGELFF
D gene: NA; CDR3 length: 16; clone size: NA; V gene: TRBV28; J gene: TRBJ2-2; CDR3 DNA: TGTGCCAGCGGGTCTCCGGGAGATGTGAAGGCCGGGGAGCTGTTTTTT; CDR3 protein: CASGSPGDVKAGELFF
D gene: TRBD1; CDR3 length: 14; clone size: NA; V gene: TRBV28; J gene: TRBJ2-5; CDR3 DNA: TGTGCCAGCAGCCGCGGACAGGGTAGGGAGACCCAGTACTTC; CDR3 protein: CASSRGQGRETQYF
D gene: TRBD1; CDR3 length: 14; clone size: NA; V gene: TRBV6-1; J gene: TRBJ2-7; CDR3 DNA: TGTGCCAGCAGTGACCGACAGGGCGGATACGAGCAGTACTTC; CDR3 protein: CASSDRQGGYEQYF
D gene: TRBD1; CDR3 length: 13; clone size: NA; V gene: TRBV28; J gene: TRBJ2-7; CDR3 DNA: TGTGCCAGCAGTTGGGACAGTACCTACGAGCAGTACTTC; CDR3 protein: CASSWDSTYEQYF
D gene: TRBD1; CDR3 length: 16; clone size: NA; V gene: TRBV18; J gene: TRBJ1-2; CDR3 DNA: TGTGCCAGCTCACCACTGCCGAGGACAGGGTCTTATGGCTACACCTTC; CDR3 protein: CASSPLPRTGSYGYTF
D gene: TRBD1; CDR3 length: 16; clone size: NA; V gene: TRBV19; J gene: TRBJ1-2; CDR3 DNA: TGTGCCAGTAGTATAGATCCCAGGACAGGGAACTATGGCTACACCTTC; CDR3 protein: CASSIDPRTGNYGYTF
D gene: TRBD1; CDR3 length: 21; clone size: NA; V gene: TRBV27; J gene: TRBJ1-3; CDR3 DNA: TGTGCCAGCAGTTCCCTCGTCCCGGGACAGGCTGACCGCCGCTCTGGAAACACCATATATTTT; CDR3 protein: CASSSLVPGQADRRSGNTIYF
D gene: TRBD2; CDR3 length: 19; clone size: NA; V gene: TRBV6-6; J gene: TRBJ2-1; CDR3 DNA: TGTGCCAGCTGTCTAAAGAGGCGAGGACTAGCGGGGGGGCCCGATGAGCAGTTCTTC; CDR3 protein: CASCLKRRGLAGGPDEQFF
D gene: TRBD1; CDR3 length: 12; clone size: NA; V gene: TRBV5-1; J gene: TRBJ2-1; CDR3 DNA: TGCGCCAGCAGCTCACAGGGGTTTGAGCAGTTCTTC; CDR3 protein: CASSSQGFEQFF
D gene: NA; CDR3 length: 15; clone size: NA; V gene: TRBV15; J gene: TRBJ2-3; CDR3 DNA: TGTGCCACCAGCAGAGATGGTGGTCTAGCGGATACGCAGTATTTT; CDR3 protein: CATSRDGGLADTQYF
D gene: NA; CDR3 length: 16; clone size: NA; V gene: TRBV7-2; J gene: TRBJ1-2; CDR3 DNA: TGTGCCAGCAGCTTAGACAAAGGGTCTCGAGCCTATGGCTACACCTTC; CDR3 protein: CASSLDKGSRAYGYTF
D gene: TRBD1; CDR3 length: 14; clone size: NA; V gene: TRBV27; J gene: TRBJ1-1; CDR3 DNA: TGTGCCAGCAGTTTATTTCGGACAGGGACTGAAGCTTTCTTT; CDR3 protein: CASSLFRTGTEAFF
D gene: NA; CDR3 length: 15; clone size: NA; V gene: TRBV5-1; J gene: TRBJ2-1; CDR3 DNA: TGCGCCAGCAGCTTGGTTATTGAATCCTACAATGAGCAGTTCTTC; CDR3 protein: CASSLVIESYNEQFF
D gene: NA; CDR3 length: 17; clone size: NA; V gene: TRBV11-2; J gene: TRBJ2-7; CDR3 DNA: TGTGCCAGCACCAGTGCCTGGAAGGAGGAGCGGCTATACGAGCAGTACTTC; CDR3 protein: CASTSAWKEERLYEQYF
D gene: NA; CDR3 length: 13; clone size: NA; V gene: TRBV5-8; J gene: TRBJ1-1; CDR3 DNA: TGTGCCAGCAGCTATGCGTGGGGCACTGAAGCTTTCTTT; CDR3 protein: CASSYAWGTEAFF
D gene: NA; CDR3 length: 15; clone size: NA; V gene: TRBV18; J gene: TRBJ1-3; CDR3 DNA: TGTGCCAGCTCACCAAGTAGCTATTCTGGAAACACCATATATTTT; CDR3 protein: CASSPSSYSGNTIYF
D gene: NA; CDR3 length: 15; clone size: NA; V gene: TRBV5-6; J gene: TRBJ2-1; CDR3 DNA: TGTGCCAGCAGGCCCCTCGGACTACCTTACAATGAGCAGTTCTTC; CDR3 protein: CASRPLGLPYNEQFF
D gene: NA; CDR3 length: 14; clone size: NA; V gene: TRBV18; J gene: TRBJ2-7; CDR3 DNA: TGTGCCAGCTCACCACCGGGAGAATCCTACGAGCAGTACTTC; CDR3 protein: CASSPPGESYEQYF
D gene: TRBD1; CDR3 length: 15; clone size: NA; V gene: TRBV28; J gene: TRBJ2-1; CDR3 DNA: TGTGCCAGCACCGAAGGGGCAGGGGGCTGGGATGAGCAGTTCTTC; CDR3 protein: CASTEGAGGWDEQFF
D gene: NA; CDR3 length: 15; clone size: NA; V gene: TRBV5-5; J gene: TRBJ1-2; CDR3 DNA: TGTGCCAGCAGCTTGCGGCAGGGGATAGGCTATGGCTACACCTTC; CDR3 protein: CASSLRQGIGYGYTF
D gene: NA; CDR3 length: 16; clone size: few; V gene: TRBV24-1; J gene: TRBJ1-2; CDR3 DNA: TGTGCCACCAGTGATTCAACTGCGGGACGGGAATATGGCTACACCTTC; CDR3 protein: CATSDSTAGREYGYTF
D gene: NA; CDR3 length: 12; clone size: NA; V gene: TRBV10-1; J gene: TRBJ2-7; CDR3 DNA: TGCGCCAGCAGGGGGGCAGGCGGCGAGCAGTACTTC; CDR3 protein: CASRGAGGEQYF
D gene: TRBD2; CDR3 length: 14; clone size: NA; V gene: TRBV2; J gene: TRBJ2-7; CDR3 DNA: TGTGCCAGCAGACAAGGACTAGGGTCCTACGAGCAGTACTTC; CDR3 protein: CASRQGLGSYEQYF
D gene: NA; CDR3 length: 12; clone size: NA; V gene: TRBV12-3/TRBV12-4; J gene: TRBJ2-1; CDR3 DNA: TGTGCCAGCAACCCAGGGGGGAATGAGCAGTTCTTC; CDR3 protein: CASNPGGNEQFF
D gene: NA; CDR3 length: 13; clone size: NA; V gene: TRBV29-1; J gene: TRBJ1-1; CDR3 DNA: TGCAGCGTTGAAGAAAACACGAACACTGAAGCTTTCTTT; CDR3 protein: CSVEENTNTEAFF
D gene: NA; CDR3 length: 15; clone size: NA; V gene: TRBV14; J gene: TRBJ1-1; CDR3 DNA: TGTGCCAGCAGCCGCTACGGACAGCCGAACACTGAAGCTTTCTTT; CDR3 protein: CASSRYGQPNTEAFF
D gene: NA; CDR3 length: 15; clone size: NA; V gene: TRBV5-1; J gene: TRBJ2-7; CDR3 DNA: TGCGCCACCAGGGAACTTATATCCGGGACGGGAGAGCAGTACTTC; CDR3 protein: CATRELISGTGEQYF
D gene: NA; CDR3 length: 11; clone size: NA; V gene: TRBV27; J gene: TRBJ1-1; CDR3 DNA: TGTGCCAGCAGTTTTGGCACTGAAGCTTTCTTT; CDR3 protein: CASSFGTEAFF
D gene: NA; CDR3 length: 14; clone size: once; V gene: TRBV24-1; J gene: TRBJ1-5; CDR3 DNA: TGTGCCACCAGTGAACCCGTCAGCAATCAGCCCCAGCATTTT; CDR3 protein: CATSEPVSNQPQHF
D gene: NA; CDR3 length: 12; clone size: NA; V gene: TRBV6-5; J gene: TRBJ1-1; CDR3 DNA: TGTGCCGGGGGGGGCGGGATCGCTGAAGCTTTCTTT; CDR3 protein: CAGGGGIAEAFF
D gene: NA; CDR3 length: 15; clone size: NA; V gene: TRBV28; J gene: TRBJ1-2; CDR3 DNA: TGTGCCAGCAGCACGGAACGGGTGGAGGACTATGGCTACACCTTC; CDR3 protein: CASSTERVEDYGYTF
D gene: NA; CDR3 length: 13; clone size: NA; V gene: TRBV9; J gene: TRBJ1-1; CDR3 DNA: TGTGCCAGCAGCGTTGGTGGCGCTGCTGAAGCTTTCTTT; CDR3 protein: CASSVGGAAEAFF
D gene: NA; CDR3 length: 11; clone size: NA; V gene: TRBV14; J gene: TRBJ2-1; CDR3 DNA: TGTGCCAGCAGCCGACACAATGAGCAGTTCTTC; CDR3 protein: CASSRHNEQFF
D gene: NA; CDR3 length: 13; clone size: NA; V gene: TRBV10-2; J gene: TRBJ2-7; CDR3 DNA: TGCGCCAGCAGTGAGTCGAGGGTTTACGAGCAGTACTTC; CDR3 protein: CASSESRVYEQYF
D gene: TRBD2; CDR3 length: 17; clone size: NA; V gene: TRBV18; J gene: TRBJ2-1; CDR3 DNA: TGTGCCAGCTCACCACTCAACGCGGGAGCAACCTGGGGTGAGCAGTTCTTC; CDR3 protein: CASSPLNAGATWGEQFF
D gene: TRBD2; CDR3 length: 15; clone size: NA; V gene: TRBV5-6; J gene: TRBJ2-7; CDR3 DNA: TGTGCCAGCAGCTTAACTAGCGGAAACTCCTACGAGCAGTACTTC; CDR3 protein: CASSLTSGNSYEQYF
D gene: NA; CDR3 length: 14; clone size: NA; V gene: TRBV19; J gene: TRBJ2-7; CDR3 DNA: TGTGCCAGTAGTATGCGGGGCAGCCCCTACGAGCAGTACTTC; CDR3 protein: CASSMRGSPYEQYF
D gene: TRBD1; CDR3 length: 11; clone size: NA; V gene: TRBV20-1; J gene: TRBJ1-1; CDR3 DNA: TGCAGGATCGACAGGGGAACTGAAGCTTTCTTT; CDR3 protein: CRIDRGTEAFF
D gene: NA; CDR3 length: 16; clone size: NA; V gene: TRBV2; J gene: TRBJ1-5; CDR3 DNA: TGTGCCAGCACCCAGACAGCCGGATATTACTATCAGCCCCAGCATTTT; CDR3 protein: CASTQTAGYYYQPQHF